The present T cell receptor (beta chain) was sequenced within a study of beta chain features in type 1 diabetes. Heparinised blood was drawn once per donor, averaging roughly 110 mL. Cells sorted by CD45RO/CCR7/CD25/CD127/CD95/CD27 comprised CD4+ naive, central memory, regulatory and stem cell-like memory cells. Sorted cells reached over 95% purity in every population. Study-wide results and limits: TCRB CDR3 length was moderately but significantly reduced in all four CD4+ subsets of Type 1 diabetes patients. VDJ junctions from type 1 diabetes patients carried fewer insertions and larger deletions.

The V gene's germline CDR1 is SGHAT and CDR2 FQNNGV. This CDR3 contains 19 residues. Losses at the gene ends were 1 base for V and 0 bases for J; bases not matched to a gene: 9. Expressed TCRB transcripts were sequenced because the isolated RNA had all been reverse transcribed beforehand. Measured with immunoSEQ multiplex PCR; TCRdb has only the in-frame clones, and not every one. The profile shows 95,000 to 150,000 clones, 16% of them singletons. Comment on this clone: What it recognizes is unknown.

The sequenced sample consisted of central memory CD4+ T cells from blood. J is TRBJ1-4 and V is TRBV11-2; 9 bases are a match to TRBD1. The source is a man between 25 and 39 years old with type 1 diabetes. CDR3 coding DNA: TGTGCCAGCAGCTTAGTGCTTGGACAGGGGATTGCAACTAATGAAAAACTGTTTTTT. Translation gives CASSLVLGQGIATNEKLFF. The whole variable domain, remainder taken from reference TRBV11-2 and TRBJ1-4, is EAGVAQSPRYKIIEKRQSVAFWCNPISGHATLYWYQQILGQGPKLLIQFQNNGVVDDSQLPKDRFSAERLKGVDSTLKIQPAKLEDSAVYLCASSLVLGQGIATNEKLFFGSGTQLSVL.